In this sample, the clone carrying this TCR beta chain turned up many times. The antigen is not known. These data are taken from a study of T-cell memory formation after mild COVID-19. Sample barcodes and UMIs were carried by the TCR alpha and TCR beta cDNA libraries that 5'RACE generated with constant-segment primers. TCRdb re-analysed the 5' RACE reads in MiXCR, keeping a single row per CDR3 protein. The sample records 350,000 to 500,000 distinct CDR3 sequences, over 15% being singletons. Study-wide points: Detection of some responders pre-infection suggested pre-existing cross-reactive memory T cells participated. Contracting clones localized mainly to CM and EM when CD4+ and mainly to EMRA when CD8+. Balance between CD4 and CD8 was seen in clones contracting day 15 to 85, and a CD4+ lean was seen in later expanders.

The CDR3 consists of 13 residues. With 5 bases removed from V and 10 bases from J, the gap between germline ends came to 15 bases. The V gene's germline CDR1 is ENHRY and CDR2 SYGVKD. The sequence derives from a man younger than 35 who had mild COVID-19 (a few samples of this study predate the infection). Cell type and time point are not known. This chain joins TRBV10-3 and TRBJ2-1, with TRBD1 as a possible D gene (6 bases). Material: PBMCs or a T cell subset sorted from them (not recorded which). The CDR3 sequence: CAISRQEFQEQFF. The CDR3 DNA reads as TGTGCCATCAGTCGACAGGAATTCCAAGAGCAGTTCTTC.